A single sample gave rise to the 14 T cell receptor beta chains below, sequenced in a study of blood T cell repertoires in COVID-19. Produced via immunoSEQ multiplex PCR; TCRdb's table is partial and in-frame only. In the table there are hundreds of thousands of clones, about nine tenths of which are singletons. The sample was peripheral blood. These receptors were collected from a woman between 65 and 79 years old with COVID-19, enrolled during active disease.

In this sample, this clone turned up a few times. CDR3 region: CASSLGQGAFF. The CDR3 DNA reads TGCGCCAGCAGCCTTGGACAGGGGGCTTTCTTT. This sequence joins TRBV5-1 and TRBJ1-1; 9 nucleotides match TRBD1. CDR1 is SGHRS and CDR2 is YFSETQ in the germline V gene. This CDR3 is built from 11 residues. After removal of 4 bases from V and 11 bases from J, the junction contained 3 bases not matched to a gene.

The chain links TRBV24-1 to TRBJ1-2, with 11 bases matching TRBD1. Trimming removed 9 bases from V and 5 bases from J; junction bases left unmatched: 10. This CDR3 has 15 amino acids. Germline V gene data show CDR1 as KGHDR and CDR2 as SFDVKD. CDR3 region: CATGAGGQGEYGYTF. CDR3 DNA: TGTGCCACCGGTGCGGGGGGACAGGGGGAGTATGGCTACACCTTC.

The chain combines TRBV5-1 with TRBJ1-1; D possibly corresponds to TRBD1 (5 bases). The CDR3 loop spans 15 amino acids. V shed 1 base and J shed 3 bases, with 13 bases lying between them. The V gene's germline CDR1 is SGHRS and CDR2 YFSETQ. The CDR3 loop is CASSLQGPWDTEAFF. CDR3 coding DNA: TGCGCCAGCAGCTTGCAGGGCCCCTGGGACACTGAAGCTTTCTTT.

The chain combines TRBV4-1 with TRBJ1-4; the D is unclear. Germline loops: CDR1 MGHRA, CDR2 YSYEKL. The CDR3 has 12 residues. Trimming cost V 3 bases and J 8 bases, with 7 bases left between them. CDR3 coding DNA: TGCGCCAGCAGCCACCCTCTGGAAAAACTGTTTTTT. It yields the protein CASSHPLEKLFF.

V and J are TRBV7-6 and TRBJ1-1; 7 bases line up with TRBD1. The germline CDR1 and CDR2 sequences are SGHVS and FNYEAQ. The V segment lost 4 bases and the J segment 4 bases; nucleotides outside the gene matches: 6. The CDR3 has 14 residues. CDR3 sequence: CASSSTGLGTEAFF. Here the CDR3 DNA reads TGTGCCAGCAGCTCGACAGGGTTGGGCACTGAAGCTTTCTTT.

V is TRBV19 and J is TRBJ1-1; the match to TRBD1 covers 11 bases. Germline values: CDR1 LNHDA, CDR2 SQIVND (reference sequence). CDR3 size: 15 residues. Losses at the gene ends were 3 bases for V and 3 bases for J; bases not matched to a gene: 3. DNA for the CDR3: TGTGCCAGTAGTATTCGGACAGGGGGCTACACTGAAGCTTTCTTT. Residues: CASSIRTGGYTEAFF.

The rearrangement uses TRBV9 and TRBJ1-1, with D perhaps matching TRBD1 (5 bases). Germline assignment: CDR1 SGDLS and CDR2 YYNGEE. This CDR3 has 17 residues. V was clipped by 0 bases and J by 3 bases, with 18 bases between them. DNA of the CDR3: TGTGCCAGCAGCGTAGAGGGGCGGGGTGGCATAGACACTGAAGCTTTCTTT. It encodes CASSVEGRGGIDTEAFF.

The chain is built from TRBV6-4 and TRBJ1-1, with D hard to call. Germline V gives CDR1 MRHNA, CDR2 SNTAGT. The germline V and J ends were trimmed by 3 bases and 0 bases, with 5 bases remaining between them. The CDR3 length is 13 residues. CDR3 region: CASSEAVNTEAFF. DNA for the CDR3: TGTGCCAGCAGTGAGGCGGTGAACACTGAAGCTTTCTTT.

The gene calls are TRBV13 and TRBJ2-5; D call uncertain. This CDR3 comprises 13 residues. CDR1 and CDR2 from the germline V gene are PRHDT and FYEKMQ (reference sequence). V was pared by 5 bases and J by 3 bases, with 10 bases between. DNA of the CDR3: TGTGCCAGCAGCGCACTACTCGAAGAGACCCAGTACTTC. Protein product: CASSALLEETQYF.

The rearrangement joins TRBV19 to TRBJ2-7; 7 bases are a match to TRBD1. Germline loops: CDR1 LNHDA, CDR2 SQIVND (reference sequence). The CDR3 runs to 15 residues. V shed 3 bases, J shed 7 bases, and the junction held 12 bases outside the gene matches. The CDR3 reads CASSMVDRAVQEQYF. The CDR3 coding sequence is TGTGCCAGTAGTATGGTAGACAGGGCAGTTCAAGAGCAGTACTTC.

The chain links TRBV30 to TRBJ1-5; 8 positions match TRBD1. The CDR3 is 13 residues long. Unmatched junction bases numbered 10, after V lost 8 bases and J lost 7 bases. The germline gives CDR1 GTSNPN, CDR2 SVGIG (reference sequence). CDR3: CAHGAGGGQPQHF. CDR3 sequence (DNA): TGTGCCCACGGGGCAGGGGGCGGCCAGCCCCAGCATTTT.

This clone has a single count. The chain links TRBV24-1 to TRBJ2-2; D gene uncertain. The CDR3 length is 15 residues. Germline CDR1 is KGHDR and CDR2 is SFDVKD. V dropped 3 bases and J dropped 2 bases, with 9 bases sitting between them. Written as DNA, the CDR3 is TGTGCCACCAGTGATACCTTCGGTAACACCGGGGAGCTGTTTTTT. Protein: CATSDTFGNTGELFF.

The chain uses TRBV7-2 and TRBJ1-4; 9 nucleotides align to TRBD1. The CDR3 extends over 15 amino acids. Germline trimming cut 5 bases from V and 3 bases from J; bases unmatched to any gene: 4. The germline CDR1 and CDR2 sequences are SGHTA and FQGNSA. As DNA, the CDR3 is TGTGCCAGCAGCCACAGGGGGCGGGCTAATGAAAAACTGTTTTTT. This codes for CASSHRGRANEKLFF.

The V and J genes are TRBV9 and TRBJ1-1; D may be TRBD1 (5 bases). Per the germline V gene, CDR1 is SGDLS and CDR2 is YYNGEE. V shed 4 bases and J shed 4 bases, with 11 bases lying between them. The CDR3 runs to 13 residues. The CDR3 nucleotides read TGTGCCAGCAGCCCCATGGGGGGCACTGAAGCTTTCTTT. This codes for CASSPMGGTEAFF.